These T cell receptor beta chains were read from a single sample in a study of T cell changes during pregnancy in multiple sclerosis. This table comes from immunoSEQ multiplex PCR, and its TCRdb copy is limited to in-frame clones, with some not included. This sample has 33,000 or so clones, with 85% to 95% found just once. The starting material was CD4+ T cells from peripheral blood mononuclear cells, obtained in the third trimester of pregnancy. These receptors were collected from a female donor in good health, enrolled as a control in a pregnancy study. CDR3s include the opening cysteine and the closing phenylalanine or tryptophan. A D gene is named only where the DNA matches it firmly. Size tells how often a clone was seen (once, few, many) or the class of an expanded clone, and some rows leave it out.

d_gene: -
j_gene: TRBJ2-5
v_gene: TRBV4-1
abundance: -
CDR3nt: TGCGCCAGCAGCCAAGTAGGGGAAGAGACCCAGTACTTC
CDR3aa: CASSQVGEETQYF

d_gene: TRBD2
j_gene: TRBJ2-1
v_gene: TRBV2
abundance: -
CDR3nt: TGTGCCAGCGGGGGGACTAGCGGGGGGAGGCAGTTCTTC
CDR3aa: CASGGTSGGRQFF

d_gene: -
j_gene: TRBJ1-1
v_gene: TRBV7-9
abundance: once
CDR3nt: TGTGCCAGCAGCGCATTGACAGGCTTGGGAACTGAAGCTTTCTTT
CDR3aa: CASSALTGLGTEAFF

d_gene: -
j_gene: TRBJ2-7
v_gene: TRBV7-8
abundance: -
CDR3nt: TGTGCCAGCAGCTTAAGACAGGCCTCCTCCTACGAGCAGTACTTC
CDR3aa: CASSLRQASSYEQYF

d_gene: -
j_gene: TRBJ1-2
v_gene: TRBV5-1
abundance: -
CDR3nt: TGCGCCAGCAGCTTGGGCAGGGGTAACTATGGCTACACCTTC
CDR3aa: CASSLGRGNYGYTF

d_gene: -
j_gene: TRBJ2-7
v_gene: TRBV2
abundance: -
CDR3nt: TGTGCCAGCAGTGAAGCGCTCCGCGGGCAGTACTTC
CDR3aa: CASSEALRGQYF

d_gene: -
j_gene: TRBJ1-1
v_gene: TRBV19
abundance: -
CDR3nt: TGTGCCAGCAGTATGAGGGGGATCACTGAAGCTTTCTTT
CDR3aa: CASSMRGITEAFF

d_gene: -
j_gene: TRBJ1-1
v_gene: TRBV2
abundance: -
CDR3nt: TGTGCCAGCAATTATCACTCCACTGAAGCTTTCTTT
CDR3aa: CASNYHSTEAFF

d_gene: -
j_gene: TRBJ1-5
v_gene: TRBV28
abundance: -
CDR3nt: TGTGCCAGCAGCGACGCGGGGGCTGGGAGCAATCAGCCCCAGCATTTT
CDR3aa: CASSDAGAGSNQPQHF

d_gene: -
j_gene: TRBJ1-3
v_gene: TRBV28
abundance: -
CDR3nt: TGTGCCAGCGGAGAACATTCTGGAAACACCATATATTTT
CDR3aa: CASGEHSGNTIYF

d_gene: -
j_gene: TRBJ2-3
v_gene: TRBV5-1
abundance: -
CDR3nt: TGCGCCAGCAGCCTGACAGATACGCAGTATTTT
CDR3aa: CASSLTDTQYF

d_gene: TRBD1
j_gene: TRBJ2-5
v_gene: TRBV7-2
abundance: -
CDR3nt: TGTGCCAGCAGCTTAACAGGGGGCGGATTCGAGACCCAGTACTTC
CDR3aa: CASSLTGGGFETQYF

d_gene: TRBD1
j_gene: TRBJ2-1
v_gene: TRBV5-6
abundance: -
CDR3nt: TGTGCCAGCAGCTTTGGTGGTGCAGGGGGTAATGAGCAGTTCTTC
CDR3aa: CASSFGGAGGNEQFF

d_gene: TRBD2
j_gene: TRBJ2-7
v_gene: TRBV5-5
abundance: -
CDR3nt: TGTGCCAGCAGCTTGGGGGGGACTAGTCGTTACGAGCAGTACTTC
CDR3aa: CASSLGGTSRYEQYF

d_gene: TRBD1
j_gene: TRBJ1-1
v_gene: TRBV2
abundance: -
CDR3nt: TGTGCCAGCAAACAGGGGTTAGCAAACACTGAAGCTTTCTTT
CDR3aa: CASKQGLANTEAFF

d_gene: -
j_gene: TRBJ2-2
v_gene: TRBV6-5
abundance: -
CDR3nt: TGTGCCAGCAGTTACCAGGACAGCTCCACCGGGGAGCTGTTTTTT
CDR3aa: CASSYQDSSTGELFF

d_gene: -
j_gene: TRBJ2-5
v_gene: TRBV7-2
abundance: -
CDR3nt: TGTGCCAGCACCCAATGGGGGCAGAAAGAGACCCAGTACTTC
CDR3aa: CASTQWGQKETQYF

d_gene: -
j_gene: TRBJ2-1
v_gene: TRBV7-3
abundance: -
CDR3nt: TGTGCCAGCAGCTTATTGGGAGGTGAGCAGTTCTTC
CDR3aa: CASSLLGGEQFF

d_gene: TRBD1
j_gene: TRBJ1-6
v_gene: TRBV2
abundance: -
CDR3nt: TGTGCCAGCAGTGGCTCGGGACAGAAAAATTCACCCCTCCACTTT
CDR3aa: CASSGSGQKNSPLHF

d_gene: -
j_gene: TRBJ1-2
v_gene: TRBV7-9
abundance: once
CDR3nt: TGTGCCAGCAGCCCCCCCTCGGGGATCAACTATGGCTACACCTTC
CDR3aa: CASSPPSGINYGYTF

d_gene: TRBD2
j_gene: TRBJ2-5
v_gene: TRBV4-3
abundance: -
CDR3nt: TGCGCCAGCAGCCAAGGAGTGCCGGGACTAGCGGGGGGAGAGACCCAGTACTTC
CDR3aa: CASSQGVPGLAGGETQYF

d_gene: -
j_gene: TRBJ1-1
v_gene: TRBV5-1
abundance: -
CDR3nt: TGCGCCAGCAGCAGAATTGCAGGGAACACTGAAGCTTTCTTT
CDR3aa: CASSRIAGNTEAFF

d_gene: -
j_gene: TRBJ1-5
v_gene: TRBV5-6
abundance: -
CDR3nt: TGTGCCAGCAGCTTGGGGGGGGGAATGGCCGTCAATCAGCCCCAGCATTTT
CDR3aa: CASSLGGGMAVNQPQHF

d_gene: -
j_gene: TRBJ1-1
v_gene: TRBV20-1
abundance: -
CDR3nt: TGCAACCCAGGGAATTCTGAAGCTTTCTTT
CDR3aa: CNPGNSEAFF

d_gene: TRBD1
j_gene: TRBJ2-1
v_gene: TRBV7-2
abundance: -
CDR3nt: TGTGCCAGCAGCTTAGGGGACAGGGTTGGGAGTGAGCAGTTCTTC
CDR3aa: CASSLGDRVGSEQFF

d_gene: -
j_gene: TRBJ1-1
v_gene: TRBV7-3
abundance: -
CDR3nt: TGTGCCAGCAGTTATGACAGGAACACTGAAGCTTTCTTT
CDR3aa: CASSYDRNTEAFF

d_gene: -
j_gene: TRBJ2-7
v_gene: TRBV7-2
abundance: once
CDR3nt: TGTGCCAGCAGCTTAGGACCAGGGGTGCAGTACTTC
CDR3aa: CASSLGPGVQYF

d_gene: -
j_gene: TRBJ1-4
v_gene: TRBV11-2
abundance: -
CDR3nt: TGTGCCAGCAGCCGCCAGTTATACGAAAAACTGTTTTTT
CDR3aa: CASSRQLYEKLFF

d_gene: TRBD2
j_gene: TRBJ2-1
v_gene: TRBV18
abundance: -
CDR3nt: TGTGCCAGCTCACCAACTATTAGCGGGGTTAATGAGCAGTTCTTC
CDR3aa: CASSPTISGVNEQFF

d_gene: -
j_gene: TRBJ1-2
v_gene: TRBV9
abundance: -
CDR3nt: TGTGCCAGCAGCCCCTTTGGGGCCAACTATGGCTACACCTTC
CDR3aa: CASSPFGANYGYTF

d_gene: TRBD2
j_gene: TRBJ2-1
v_gene: TRBV7-9
abundance: -
CDR3nt: TGTGCCAGCAGCCCGAGGACTAGTCAGACTAATGAGCAGTTCTTC
CDR3aa: CASSPRTSQTNEQFF

d_gene: TRBD1
j_gene: TRBJ1-6
v_gene: TRBV6-5
abundance: once
CDR3nt: TGTGCCAGCAGTCCGGGACAGGGGGCTTCACCCCTCCACTTT
CDR3aa: CASSPGQGASPLHF

d_gene: -
j_gene: TRBJ2-7
v_gene: TRBV18
abundance: once
CDR3nt: TGTGCCAGCTCACCCAATGACAGGCACTACGAGCAGTACTTC
CDR3aa: CASSPNDRHYEQYF

d_gene: -
j_gene: TRBJ1-4
v_gene: TRBV2
abundance: -
CDR3nt: TGTGCCAGCAGTGTGAACAGCCTCCCCAATGAAAAACTGTTTTTT
CDR3aa: CASSVNSLPNEKLFF

d_gene: TRBD1
j_gene: TRBJ1-2
v_gene: TRBV5-1
abundance: once
CDR3nt: TGCGCCAGCAGCTCCGGGACAGGGTTTGGCTACACCTTC
CDR3aa: CASSSGTGFGYTF

d_gene: -
j_gene: TRBJ1-2
v_gene: TRBV7-3
abundance: once
CDR3nt: TGTGCCAGCAGCTCTCAGTTATCGGGGGGCTACACCTTC
CDR3aa: CASSSQLSGGYTF

d_gene: -
j_gene: TRBJ2-1
v_gene: TRBV5-1
abundance: -
CDR3nt: TGCGCCAGCAGCTTACAGGGCCCTCCTAACAATGAGCAGTTCTTC
CDR3aa: CASSLQGPPNNEQFF

d_gene: TRBD2
j_gene: TRBJ2-7
v_gene: TRBV27
abundance: -
CDR3nt: TGTGCCAGCAGTTTAGAGGAGACTAGCGGACCCCGGTACTTC
CDR3aa: CASSLEETSGPRYF